A selection of T cell receptor beta chains follows, all from one sample in a study of T cells after yellow fever vaccination. MiXCR was run by TCRdb on the 5' RACE reads, yielding one entry per CDR3 protein. The data contain about 120,000 distinct CDR3 sequences, around 9.8% of them seen just once; the ten biggest clones take up about 40%. Sequencing was performed on CD8+ T cells sorted from PBMCs, taken on the day of the yellow fever booster vaccination. These TCRs come from a man aged 18 to 30 who received the YFV17D yellow fever vaccine. CDR3s include the opening cysteine and the closing phenylalanine or tryptophan. The order of the fields is V gene, CDR3 length, CDR3 protein.

TRBV7-9,15,CASSLGGGWDQPQHF
TRBV6-4,14,CASSPGQGLNEQFF
TRBV7-6,18,CASSLGFGQDGAKNIQYF
TRBV4-3,20,CASSVHTGTSGVPSTDTQYF
TRBV29-1,13,CSAVTGVGQPQHF
TRBV4-1,16,CASSQGSGTGSYEQYF
TRBV27,11,CASSTAYEQYF
TRBV9,15,CASSVRDRSLDGYTF
TRBV7-2,15,CASSFKIGAGPEQYF
TRBV12-3/TRBV12-4,11,CASSLGNEQFF
TRBV6-1,14,CASKPRISNQPQHF
TRBV7-9,15,CASSSPTRSYNEQFF
TRBV19,21,CASSLYPVRSPGPGGQNTIYF
TRBV12-3/TRBV12-4,15,CASSFPAGGIYEQYF
TRBV29-1,13,CSARDSLKNIQYF
TRBV20-1,13,CSARGGGRYEQYF
TRBV23-1,14,CARPPDRANYGYTF
TRBV12-3/TRBV12-4,14,CASTLQGAYNEQFF
TRBV7-2,15,CASSPDRGPYNEQFF
TRBV7-2,20,CASSEHWTGPTGGNTGELFF
TRBV4-1,12,CATGGPYNEQFF
TRBV5-6,15,CASSLIRSSYNEQFF
TRBV30,15,CAWSVGPGDSYEQYF
TRBV4-1,15,CASSQVPGAGTEAFF
TRBV27,16,CASSRTGTGRDSPLHF
TRBV7-2,13,CASSFWGIYGYTF
TRBV4-1,15,CASSHRQANTGELFF
TRBV4-3,15,CASSQGTGGIYGYTF
TRBV6-6,14,CASSYATGFREQFF
TRBV9,15,CASSVSGPYQETQYF
TRBV20-1,15,CSARDKFTGLLGYTF